This note documents a single T cell receptor (beta chain) sequence. The antigen is unknown. V gave up 4 bases and J gave up 0 bases, with 10 bases separating them. CDR3 length equals 14 residues. Germline CDR1 is SQVTM and CDR2 is ANQGSEA. The assay was immunoSEQ multiplex PCR, and TCRdb's table has in-frame clones only and misses some. The sample lists tens of thousands of clones, about 80% occurring once. In chemo-refractory metastatic non-small-cell lung cancer, patients got ipilimumab CTLA-4 blockade together with focal radiation. This sample was taken from a study of radiotherapy plus CTLA-4 blockade in lung cancer. The overall study: Among patients, approximately 17% showed objective responses, and about 31% had disease control. The study, taken as a whole, reports: After treatment with radiotherapy plus ipilimumab, TCR clones that came from the tumor expanded in blood. Early blood T cell clone dynamics reportedly forecast response best, with interferon-beta.

V usage is TRBV29-1 and J usage is TRBJ1-5; D is unclear. The receptor's source is a human donor with non-small cell lung cancer who had a complete response to radiotherapy plus ipilimumab. The sequencing here drew on peripheral blood, taken from a patient treated with radiotherapy plus ipilimumab. The CDR3 loop is CSVVNGDSNQPQHF. The DNA for the CDR3 is TGCAGCGTTGTCAATGGGGATAGCAATCAGCCCCAGCATTTT.